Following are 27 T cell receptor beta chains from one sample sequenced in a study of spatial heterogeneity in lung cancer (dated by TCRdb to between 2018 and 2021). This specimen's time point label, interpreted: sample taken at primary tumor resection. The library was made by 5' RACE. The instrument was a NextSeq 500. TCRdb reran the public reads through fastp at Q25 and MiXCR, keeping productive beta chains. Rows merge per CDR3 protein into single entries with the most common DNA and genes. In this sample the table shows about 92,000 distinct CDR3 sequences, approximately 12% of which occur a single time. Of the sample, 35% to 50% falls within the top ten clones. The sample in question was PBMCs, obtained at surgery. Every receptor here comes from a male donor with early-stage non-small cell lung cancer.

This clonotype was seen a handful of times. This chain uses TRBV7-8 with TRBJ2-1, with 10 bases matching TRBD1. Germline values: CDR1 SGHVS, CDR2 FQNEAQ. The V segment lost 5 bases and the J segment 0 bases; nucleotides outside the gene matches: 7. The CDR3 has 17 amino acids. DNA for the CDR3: TGTGCCAGCAGCCCTTGGACAGGGGGGAGCTCCTACAATGAGCAGTTCTTC. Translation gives CASSPWTGGSSYNEQFF.

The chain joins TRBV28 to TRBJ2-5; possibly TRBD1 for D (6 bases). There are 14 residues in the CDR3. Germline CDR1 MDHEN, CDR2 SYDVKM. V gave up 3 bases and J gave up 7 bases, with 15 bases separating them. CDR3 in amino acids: CASSFRRARGTQYF. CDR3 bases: TGTGCCAGCAGTTTCCGCAGAGCCAGGGGGACCCAGTACTTC.

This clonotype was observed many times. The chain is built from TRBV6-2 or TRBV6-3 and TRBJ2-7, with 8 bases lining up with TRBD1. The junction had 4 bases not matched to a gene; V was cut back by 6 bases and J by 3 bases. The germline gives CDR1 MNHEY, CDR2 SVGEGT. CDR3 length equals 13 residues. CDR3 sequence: CASSQDRDYEQYF. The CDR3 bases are TGTGCCAGCAGCCAGGACAGGGACTACGAGCAGTACTTC.

CDR3 bases: TGCGCCAGCAGCCAAGTTTTTACAGGGGGAGATGAGCAGTTCTTC. Translating it yields CASSQVFTGGDEQFF. The chain has TRBV4-1 and TRBJ2-1; 8 positions agree with TRBD1. Germline CDR1 MGHRA, CDR2 YSYEKL. The CDR3 contains 15 residues. V shed 1 base, J shed 8 bases, and the junction held 7 bases outside the gene matches.

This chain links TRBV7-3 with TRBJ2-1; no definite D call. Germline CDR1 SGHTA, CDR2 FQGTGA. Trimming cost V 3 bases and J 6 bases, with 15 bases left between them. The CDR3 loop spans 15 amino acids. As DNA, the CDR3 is TGTGCCAGCAGCTTGTTGGGAACGCCCGGCAATGAGCAGTTCTTC. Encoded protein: CASSLLGTPGNEQFF.

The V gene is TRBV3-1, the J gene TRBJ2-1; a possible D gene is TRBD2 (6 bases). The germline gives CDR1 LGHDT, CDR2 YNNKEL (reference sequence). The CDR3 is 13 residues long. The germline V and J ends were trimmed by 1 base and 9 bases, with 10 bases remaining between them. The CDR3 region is CASSQGRGSEQFF. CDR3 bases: TGTGCCAGCAGCCAAGGTCGGGGGTCTGAGCAGTTCTTC.

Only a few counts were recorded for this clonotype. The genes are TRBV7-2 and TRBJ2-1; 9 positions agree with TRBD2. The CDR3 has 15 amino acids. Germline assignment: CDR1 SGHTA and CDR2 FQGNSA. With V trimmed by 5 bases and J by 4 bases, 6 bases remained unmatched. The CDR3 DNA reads TGTGCCAGCAGCCCCGCTAGCGGGGATTACAATGAGCAGTTCTTC. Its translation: CASSPASGDYNEQFF. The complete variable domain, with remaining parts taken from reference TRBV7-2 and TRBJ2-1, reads GAGVSQSPSNKVTEKGKDVELRCDPISGHTALYWYRQSLGQGLEFLIYFQGNSAPDKSGLPSDRFSAERTGGSVSTLTIQRTQQEDSAVYLCASSPASGDYNEQFFGPGTRLTVL.

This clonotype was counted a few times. The CDR3 protein is CASSPDRLYTDTQYF. In DNA form, the CDR3 reads TGTGCCAGCAGCCCCGACAGACTTTACACAGATACGCAGTATTTT. This rearrangement joins TRBV3-1 to TRBJ2-3; D is possibly TRBD1 (5 bases). V lost 4 bases to trimming and J lost 2 bases, with 13 bases between them. Germline-derived CDR1 and CDR2 are LGHDT and YNNKEL (reference sequence). This CDR3 is 15 amino acids long.

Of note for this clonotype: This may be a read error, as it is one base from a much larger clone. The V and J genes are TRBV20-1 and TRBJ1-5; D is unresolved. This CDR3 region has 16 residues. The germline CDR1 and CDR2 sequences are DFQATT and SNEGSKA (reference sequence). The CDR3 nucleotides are TGCAGTGCTAGATGGGGAGGAGGAGTGGGCAATCAGCCCCGGCATTTT. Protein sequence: CSARWGGGVGNQPRHF.

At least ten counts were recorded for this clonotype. The CDR3 sequence: CATSPGLRYNEQFF. The CDR3 DNA is TGTGCCACCAGTCCGGGACTACGCTACAATGAGCAGTTCTTC. The rearrangement joins TRBV24-1 to TRBJ2-1, with 7 bases fitting TRBD2. With V trimmed by 6 bases and J by 3 bases, 4 bases remained unmatched. CDR3 length equals 14 residues. The germline V gene has CDR1 KGHDR and CDR2 SFDVKD.

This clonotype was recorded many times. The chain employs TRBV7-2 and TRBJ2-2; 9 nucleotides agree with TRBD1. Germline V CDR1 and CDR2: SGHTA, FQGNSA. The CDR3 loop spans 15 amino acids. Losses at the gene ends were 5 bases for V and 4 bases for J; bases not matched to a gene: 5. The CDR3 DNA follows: TGTGCCAGCAGCAAGGGACAGGGAGCCACCGGGGAGCTGTTTTTT. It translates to CASSKGQGATGELFF. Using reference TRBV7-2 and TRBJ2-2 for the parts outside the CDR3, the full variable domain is GAGVSQSPSNKVTEKGKDVELRCDPISGHTALYWYRQSLGQGLEFLIYFQGNSAPDKSGLPSDRFSAERTGGSVSTLTIQRTQQEDSAVYLCASSKGQGATGELFFGEGSRLTVL.

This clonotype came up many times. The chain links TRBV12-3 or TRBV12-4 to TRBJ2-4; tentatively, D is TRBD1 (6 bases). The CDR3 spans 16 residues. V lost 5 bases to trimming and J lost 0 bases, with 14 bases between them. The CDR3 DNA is TGTGCCAGCAGTCTCAGACAGGTTCTAGCCAAAAACATTCAGTACTTC. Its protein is CASSLRQVLAKNIQYF.

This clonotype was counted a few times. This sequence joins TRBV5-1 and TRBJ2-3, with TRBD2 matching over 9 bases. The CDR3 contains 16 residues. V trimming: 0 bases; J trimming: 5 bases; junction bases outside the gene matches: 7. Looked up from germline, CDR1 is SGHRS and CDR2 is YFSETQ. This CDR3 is CASSLESGGPRDTQYF. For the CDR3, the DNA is TGCGCCAGCAGCTTGGAAAGCGGGGGGCCCCGAGATACGCAGTATTTT.

The chain's CDR3 is CASSLEMDTQYF. The CDR3 DNA is TGCGCCAGCAGCTTGGAAATGGATACGCAGTATTTT. This sequence joins TRBV5-1 and TRBJ2-3; D unclear. CDR3 size: 12 residues. Germline CDR1 is SGHRS and CDR2 is YFSETQ. V was shortened by 0 bases and J by 6 bases, with 5 bases between the two germline ends.

CDR3 DNA sequence: TGCAGCGTTGGGACCGACCCCGGGTCACCCCTCCACTTT. Its protein is CSVGTDPGSPLHF. The rearrangement uses TRBV29-1 and TRBJ1-6; D is unresolved. The CDR3 loop spans 13 amino acids. V was pared by 4 bases and J by 10 bases, with 14 bases between. Germline V gene lookup returns CDR1 SQVTM and CDR2 ANQGSEA.

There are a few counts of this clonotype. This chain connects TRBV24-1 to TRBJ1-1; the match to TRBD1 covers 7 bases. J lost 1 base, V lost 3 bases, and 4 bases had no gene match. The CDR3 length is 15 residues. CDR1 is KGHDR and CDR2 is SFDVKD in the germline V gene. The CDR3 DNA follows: TGTGCCACCAGTGATACAGGGGCGGGGAACACTGAAGCTTTCTTT. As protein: CATSDTGAGNTEAFF.

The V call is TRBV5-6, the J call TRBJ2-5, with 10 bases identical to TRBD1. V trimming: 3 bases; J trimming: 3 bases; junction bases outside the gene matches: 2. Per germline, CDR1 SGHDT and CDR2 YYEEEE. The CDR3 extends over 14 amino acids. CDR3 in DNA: TGTGCCAGCAGCTCGGGACAGGGGAAAGAGACCCAGTACTTC. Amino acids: CASSSGQGKETQYF. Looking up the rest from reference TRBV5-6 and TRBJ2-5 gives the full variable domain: DAGVTQSPTHLIKTRGQQVTLRCSPKSGHDTVSWYQQALGQGPQFIFQYYEEEERQRGNFPDRFSGHQFPNYSSELNVNALLLGDSALYLCASSSGQGKETQYFGPGTRLLVL.

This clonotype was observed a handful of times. The chain's CDR3 is CASSTTPGRQGPNNSPLHF. DNA of the CDR3: TGTGCCAGCAGTACCACCCCCGGGAGACAGGGGCCAAACAATTCACCCCTCCACTTT. The chain employs TRBV28 and TRBJ1-6, with 8 bases that match TRBD1. After removal of 5 bases from V and 7 bases from J, the junction contained 19 bases not matched to a gene. In germline, CDR1 is MDHEN, CDR2 SYDVKM. This CDR3 contains 19 residues.

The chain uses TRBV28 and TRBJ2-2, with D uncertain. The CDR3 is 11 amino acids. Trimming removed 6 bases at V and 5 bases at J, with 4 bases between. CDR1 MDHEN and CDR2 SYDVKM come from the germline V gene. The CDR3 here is CASRFTGELFF. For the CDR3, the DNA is TGTGCCAGCAGGTTTACCGGGGAGCTGTTTTTT.

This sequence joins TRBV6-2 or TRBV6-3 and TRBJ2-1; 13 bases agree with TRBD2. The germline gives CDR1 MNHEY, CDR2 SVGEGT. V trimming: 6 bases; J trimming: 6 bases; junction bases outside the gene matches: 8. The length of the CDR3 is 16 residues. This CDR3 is CASSRRTSGSTNEQFF. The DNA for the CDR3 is TGTGCCAGCAGCCGCCGGACTAGCGGGAGTACCAATGAGCAGTTCTTC.

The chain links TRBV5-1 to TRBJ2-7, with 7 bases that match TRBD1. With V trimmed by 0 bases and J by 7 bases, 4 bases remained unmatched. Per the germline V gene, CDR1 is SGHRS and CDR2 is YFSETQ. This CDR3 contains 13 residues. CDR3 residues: CASSLGQGGEQYF. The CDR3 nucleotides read TGCGCCAGCAGCTTGGGACAGGGTGGAGAGCAGTACTTC.

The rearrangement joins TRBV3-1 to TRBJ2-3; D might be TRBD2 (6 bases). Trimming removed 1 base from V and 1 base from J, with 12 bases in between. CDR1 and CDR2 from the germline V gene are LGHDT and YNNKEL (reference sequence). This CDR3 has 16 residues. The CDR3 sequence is CASSQVLSGRTDTQYF. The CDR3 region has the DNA TGTGCCAGCAGCCAAGTGTTAAGCGGGCGCACAGATACGCAGTATTTT.

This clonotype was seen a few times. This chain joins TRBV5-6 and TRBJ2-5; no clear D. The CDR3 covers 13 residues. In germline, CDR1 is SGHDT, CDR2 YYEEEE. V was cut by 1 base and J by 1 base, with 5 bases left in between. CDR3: CASSLQIQETQYF. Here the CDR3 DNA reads TGTGCCAGCAGCTTGCAGATCCAAGAGACCCAGTACTTC.

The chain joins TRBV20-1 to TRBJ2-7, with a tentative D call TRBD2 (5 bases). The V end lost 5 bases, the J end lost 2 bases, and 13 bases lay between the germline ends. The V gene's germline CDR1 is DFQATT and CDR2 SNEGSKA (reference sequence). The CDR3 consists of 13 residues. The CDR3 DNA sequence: TGCAGTGCTGGCGAGCGGATCGCCTACGAGCAGTACTTC. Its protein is CSAGERIAYEQYF.

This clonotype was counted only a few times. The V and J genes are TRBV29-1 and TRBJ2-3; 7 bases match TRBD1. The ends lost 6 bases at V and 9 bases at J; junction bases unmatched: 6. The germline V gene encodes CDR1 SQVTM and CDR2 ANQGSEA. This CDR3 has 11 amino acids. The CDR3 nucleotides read TGCAGCGTCTTTACAGGGGAGACGCAGTATTTT. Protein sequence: CSVFTGETQYF.

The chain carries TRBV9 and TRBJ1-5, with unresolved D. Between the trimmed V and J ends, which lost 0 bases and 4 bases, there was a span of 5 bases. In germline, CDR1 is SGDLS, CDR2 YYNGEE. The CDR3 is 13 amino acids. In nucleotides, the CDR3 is TGTGCCAGCAGCGTAGACGGAAATCAGCCCCAGCATTTT. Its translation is CASSVDGNQPQHF.

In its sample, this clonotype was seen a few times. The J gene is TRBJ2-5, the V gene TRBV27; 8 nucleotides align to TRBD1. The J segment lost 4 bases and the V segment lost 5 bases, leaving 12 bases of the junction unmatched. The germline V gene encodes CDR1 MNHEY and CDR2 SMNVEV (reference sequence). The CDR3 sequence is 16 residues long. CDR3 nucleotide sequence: TGTGCCAGCAGTACCCGCCGGACAGGGAGAGGAGAGACCCAGTACTTC. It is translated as CASSTRRTGRGETQYF.